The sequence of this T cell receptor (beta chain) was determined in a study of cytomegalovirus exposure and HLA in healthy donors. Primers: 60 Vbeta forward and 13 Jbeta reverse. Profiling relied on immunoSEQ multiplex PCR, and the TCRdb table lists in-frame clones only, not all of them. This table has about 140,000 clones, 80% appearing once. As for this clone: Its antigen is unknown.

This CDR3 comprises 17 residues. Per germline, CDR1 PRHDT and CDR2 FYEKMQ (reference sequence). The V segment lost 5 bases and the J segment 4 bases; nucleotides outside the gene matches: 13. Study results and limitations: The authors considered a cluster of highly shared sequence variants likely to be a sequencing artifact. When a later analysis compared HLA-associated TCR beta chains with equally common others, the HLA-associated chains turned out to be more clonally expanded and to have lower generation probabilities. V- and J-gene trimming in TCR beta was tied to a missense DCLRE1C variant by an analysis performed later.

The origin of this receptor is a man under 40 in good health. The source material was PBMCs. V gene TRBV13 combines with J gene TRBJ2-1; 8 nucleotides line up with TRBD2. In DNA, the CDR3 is TGTGCCAGCAGCATACTCACCCCACGGGGGGGATACAATGAGCAGTTCTTC. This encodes CASSILTPRGGYNEQFF.